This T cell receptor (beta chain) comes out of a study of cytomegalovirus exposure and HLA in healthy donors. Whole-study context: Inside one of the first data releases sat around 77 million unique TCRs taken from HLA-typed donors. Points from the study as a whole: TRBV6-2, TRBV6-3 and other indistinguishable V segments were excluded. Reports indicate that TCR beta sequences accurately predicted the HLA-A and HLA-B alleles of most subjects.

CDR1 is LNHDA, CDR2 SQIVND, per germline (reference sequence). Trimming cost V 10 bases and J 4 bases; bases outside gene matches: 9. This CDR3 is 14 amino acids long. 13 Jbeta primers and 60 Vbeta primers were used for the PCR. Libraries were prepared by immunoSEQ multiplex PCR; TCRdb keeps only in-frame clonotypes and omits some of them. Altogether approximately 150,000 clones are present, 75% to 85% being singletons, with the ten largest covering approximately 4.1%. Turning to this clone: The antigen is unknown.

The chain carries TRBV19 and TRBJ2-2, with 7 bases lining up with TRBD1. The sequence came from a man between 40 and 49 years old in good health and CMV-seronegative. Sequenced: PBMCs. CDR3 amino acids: CATQDRRPTGELFF. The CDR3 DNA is TGTGCCACTCAGGACAGGAGACCCACCGGGGAGCTGTTTTTT.